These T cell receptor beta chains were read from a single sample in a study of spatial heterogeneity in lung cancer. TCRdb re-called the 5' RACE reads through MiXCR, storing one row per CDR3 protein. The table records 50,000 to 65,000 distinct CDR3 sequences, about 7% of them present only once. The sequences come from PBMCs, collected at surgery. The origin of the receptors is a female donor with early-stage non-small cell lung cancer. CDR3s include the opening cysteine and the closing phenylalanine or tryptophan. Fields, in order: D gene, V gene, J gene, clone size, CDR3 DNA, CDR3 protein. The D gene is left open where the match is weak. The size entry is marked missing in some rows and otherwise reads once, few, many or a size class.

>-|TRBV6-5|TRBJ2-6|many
TGTGCCAGCAGTTACCTACTAGCTGTCCCAGGGGCCAACGTCCTGACTTTC
CASSYLLAVPGANVLTF
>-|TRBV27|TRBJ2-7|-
TGTGCCAGCAGACGGAGTGCGGGCTTCTCCTACGAGCAGTACTTC
CASRRSAGFSYEQYF
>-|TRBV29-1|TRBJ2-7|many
TGCAGCGTAGGACAGAGCTACGAGCAGTACTTC
CSVGQSYEQYF
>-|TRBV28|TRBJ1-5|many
TGTGTCAGCAAATTACCGGTCAGCAATCAGCCCCAGCATTTT
CVSKLPVSNQPQHF
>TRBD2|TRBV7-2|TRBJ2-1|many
TGTGCCAGCAGCTTAGACGTTACGCGGGGGGGCAGCGGTGAGCAGTTCTTC
CASSLDVTRGGSGEQFF
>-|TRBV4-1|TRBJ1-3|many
TGCGCCAGCAGCCAACCTAGCTCTGGAAACACCATATATTTT
CASSQPSSGNTIYF
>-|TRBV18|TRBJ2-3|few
TGTGCCAGCTCACCCACATGGCAGGGCAGGGGCACAGATACGCAGTATTTT
CASSPTWQGRGTDTQYF
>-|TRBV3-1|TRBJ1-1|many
TGTGCCAGCAATAAGGGTTTGAACACTGAAGCTTTCTTT
CASNKGLNTEAFF
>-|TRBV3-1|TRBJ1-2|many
TGTGCCAGCAGCCAAGATAGCAGGTTAGACCGGGCCGGCTACACCTTC
CASSQDSRLDRAGYTF
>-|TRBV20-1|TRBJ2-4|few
TGCAGTGCCAAAGGGGCGGCCAAAAACATTCAGTACTTC
CSAKGAAKNIQYF
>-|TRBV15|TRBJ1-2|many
TGTGCCACCAGCAGGCGGGGGAGCGATGGCTACACCTTC
CATSRRGSDGYTF
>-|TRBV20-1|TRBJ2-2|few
TGCAGTGCTAGTCGGGACACCGGGGAGCTGTTTTTT
CSASRDTGELFF
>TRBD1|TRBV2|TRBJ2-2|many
TGTGCCAGCAGACCGGGACAGGGAAACACCGGGGAGCTGTTTTTT
CASRPGQGNTGELFF
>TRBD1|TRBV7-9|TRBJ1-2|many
TGTGCCAGCAGCCAGGGGACAGGGGAAGTCTATGGCTACACCTTC
CASSQGTGEVYGYTF
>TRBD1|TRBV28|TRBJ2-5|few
TGTGCCAGCAGTAGGACAGGCAGACAAGAGACCCAGTACTTC
CASSRTGRQETQYF
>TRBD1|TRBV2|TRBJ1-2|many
TGTGCCAGCAGTAAAGGGGGCGCGTATGGCTACACCTTC
CASSKGGAYGYTF
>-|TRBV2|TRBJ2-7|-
TGTGCCAGCAGTGAATACTCGGGGACACTACTCGAGCAGTACTTC
CASSEYSGTLLEQYF
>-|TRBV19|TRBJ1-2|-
TGTGCCAGTATGCCGGGCCAGTACTATGGCTACACCTTC
CASMPGQYYGYTF
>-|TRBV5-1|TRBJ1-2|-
TGCGCCAGCAGCCCCGGGACGATCCCTAACTATGGCTACACCTTC
CASSPGTIPNYGYTF
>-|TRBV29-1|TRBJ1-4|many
TGCAGCGTTGAAGAGGCGGGTTCAGGGAAACTGTTTTTT
CSVEEAGSGKLFF
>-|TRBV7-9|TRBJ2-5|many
TGTGCCAGCAGCTCCCGACCGACAGGAAGAGAGACCCAGTACTTC
CASSSRPTGRETQYF
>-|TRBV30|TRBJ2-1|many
TGTGCCTGGAGTGTACGGGCCATGGCTGGCGAGTTCTTC
CAWSVRAMAGEFF
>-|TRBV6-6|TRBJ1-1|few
TGTGCCAGCAGTTACCGAGAGGGGAACACTGAAGCTTTCTTT
CASSYREGNTEAFF
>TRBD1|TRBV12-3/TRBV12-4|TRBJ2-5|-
TGTGCCAGCAGCGGGACAGCGGACCAAGAGATCCAGTACTTC
CASSGTADQEIQYF
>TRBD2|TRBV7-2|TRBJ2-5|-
TGTGCCAGCAGCTTAGCGCTAATAGCGGGGGGGCGTGGAGAGACCCAGTACTTC
CASSLALIAGGRGETQYF
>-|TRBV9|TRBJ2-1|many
TGTGCCAGCAGCGTAGAAGGGGTAAGAAGCTCCTACAATGAGCAGTTCTTC
CASSVEGVRSSYNEQFF
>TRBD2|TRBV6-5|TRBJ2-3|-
TGTGCCAGCATGTTACTAGCGGGGAATACGCAGTATTTT
CASMLLAGNTQYF
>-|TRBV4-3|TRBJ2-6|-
TGCGCCAGCAGCCAAGATGCCGATCTTAAGGCCAACGTCCTGACTTTC
CASSQDADLKANVLTF
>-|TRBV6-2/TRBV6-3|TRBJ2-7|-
TGTGCCAGCAGTTACCCCAACAACGCTTTCTACGAGCAGTACTTC
CASSYPNNAFYEQYF
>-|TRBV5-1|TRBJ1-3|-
TGCGCCAGCAGCTTTCCGGGGCGATCTGGAAACACCATATATTTT
CASSFPGRSGNTIYF
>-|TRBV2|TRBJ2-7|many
TGTGCCAGCAAATCAGGATCCTACGAGCAGTACTTC
CASKSGSYEQYF
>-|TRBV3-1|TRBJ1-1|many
TGTGCCAGCAAGGAACACTCGGGAACTGAAGCTTTCTTT
CASKEHSGTEAFF
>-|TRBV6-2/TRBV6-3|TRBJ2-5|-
TGTGCCAGCAAACAGGGTTACCAAGAGACCCAGTACTTC
CASKQGYQETQYF
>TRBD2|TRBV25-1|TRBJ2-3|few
TGTGCCAGCAGTGAGAGCGGGAATAAGGGTACGCAGTATTTT
CASSESGNKGTQYF
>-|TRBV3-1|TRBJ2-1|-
TGTGCCAGCAGCCTCCGAGCGGGCAATGAGCAGTTCTTC
CASSLRAGNEQFF
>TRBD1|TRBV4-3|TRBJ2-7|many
TGCGCCAGCAGCCAAGGGGGACAGTCCTACGAGCAGTACTTC
CASSQGGQSYEQYF
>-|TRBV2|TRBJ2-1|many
TGTGCCAGCGGGAGCCTCAATGAGCAGTTCTTC
CASGSLNEQFF
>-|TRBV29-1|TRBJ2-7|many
TGCAGCGTCAGGGGTTTAGAGCAGTACTTC
CSVRGLEQYF
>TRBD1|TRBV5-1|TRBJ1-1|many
TGCGCCAGCAGCTTGGAACAGGGGCTCAACACTGAAGCTTTCTTT
CASSLEQGLNTEAFF
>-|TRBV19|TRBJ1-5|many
TGTGCCAGTAGGGGTGAGATGAATCAGCCCCAGCATTTT
CASRGEMNQPQHF
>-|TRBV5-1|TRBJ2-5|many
TGCGCCAGCAGCTTGGTGCCTGCTCAAGAGACCCAGTACTTC
CASSLVPAQETQYF
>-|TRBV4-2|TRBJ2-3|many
TGTGCCAGCAGCCAAGAAAGTACCTTAGCCACAGATACGCAGTATTTT
CASSQESTLATDTQYF
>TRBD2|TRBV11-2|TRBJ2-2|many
TGTGCCAGCAGCCCGACTAGCGGGGTAACCGGGGAGCTGTTTTTT
CASSPTSGVTGELFF
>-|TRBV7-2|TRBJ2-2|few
TGTGCCAGCAGCCTAGGGCACCGGGAGCTGTTTTTT
CASSLGHRELFF
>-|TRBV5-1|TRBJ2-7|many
TGCGCCAGCAGCCTCACGTCCCACGAGCAGTACTTC
CASSLTSHEQYF
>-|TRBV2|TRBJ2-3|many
TGTGCCACTAAAGCCGCCCGGGACCTCACAGATACGCAGTATTTT
CATKAARDLTDTQYF
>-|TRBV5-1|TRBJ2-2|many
TGCGCCAGCACCTACGGCGGGAACACCGGGGAGCTGTTTTTT
CASTYGGNTGELFF
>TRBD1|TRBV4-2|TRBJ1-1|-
TGTGCCAGCGCCGCCAGGTTATACAGGGGAACTGAAGCTTTCTTT
CASAARLYRGTEAFF